Listed below are T cell receptor beta chains from one sample, sequenced in a study of CXCR3-negative and CXCR3-positive naive CD8 T cells. Reanalyzing the 5' RACE reads, TCRdb keeps one entry per CDR3 protein, without DNA. The table counts 100,000 to 150,000 distinct CDR3 sequences; 0.29% lies in the top ten. What was sequenced was naive CXCR3- CD8+ T cells from blood. Receptor source: a human donor in good health. Some clones in this sample may be carry-over from other donors' samples. The CDR3 runs from the conserved cysteine through the conserved F or W. Fields, in order: V gene, J gene, CDR3 protein.

TRBV7-9	TRBJ1-1	CASSSIGQGGTEAFF
TRBV5-5	TRBJ2-2	CASSIADANTGELFF
TRBV29-1	TRBJ2-5	CSVPRGRGLNQETQYF
TRBV25-1	TRBJ2-3	CASSESLAGARFNTQYF
TRBV3-1	TRBJ2-4	CASSPTLGEANIQYF
TRBV7-9	TRBJ2-3	CASSLGSSDTDTQYF
TRBV6-5	TRBJ2-1	CASSSGASGSYHSYNEQFF
TRBV28	TRBJ2-7	CASSLFRLSTHYEQYF
TRBV5-4	TRBJ2-7	CASSLDGDSSYEQYF
TRBV7-6	TRBJ1-6	CASSAYRGMAENSPLHF
TRBV5-1	TRBJ2-3	CASSSGTQSTDTQYF
TRBV7-6	TRBJ1-2	CASSIPGQTYGYTF
TRBV29-1	TRBJ2-7	CSVGSDSTGTYEQYF
TRBV25-1	TRBJ2-3	CASSMVGTTDTQYF
TRBV20-1	TRBJ2-3	CSAEGLADSLDTQYF
TRBV12-3/TRBV12-4	TRBJ2-2	CASRPRNRGLNGELFF
TRBV5-1	TRBJ1-1	CASSSPGQGNTEAFF
TRBV3-1	TRBJ2-7	CASSPLLAGGYEQYF
TRBV20-1	TRBJ2-1	CSARDPTLGGLNNEQFF
TRBV7-9	TRBJ2-7	CASSLDLGPSYEQYF
TRBV15	TRBJ2-3	CATSRERLGTDTQYF
TRBV7-9	TRBJ1-1	CASSPPAGTEAFF